Below are 15 T cell receptor beta chains sequenced from a single sample in a study of T cells in Graves' hyperthyroidism and ophthalmopathy. TCR beta CDR3 regions were amplified from RNA. A first-round RT-PCR of the TCR CDR3 used the HTBI primer set. TCRdb reprocessed the multiplex PCR reads with MiXCR, giving one entry per CDR3 protein. The sample holds some 700,000 distinct CDR3 sequences; around a sixth are singletons and the top ten take 15%. Sequencing was carried out using blood. These receptor sequences come from a middle-aged man with Graves' hyperthyroidism.

This clonotype was detected many times. V gene TRBV20-1 combines with J gene TRBJ2-5; perhaps TRBD2 as D (5 bases). V lost 7 bases and J lost 4, with 19 bases in between. The CDR3 is 14 residues long. Germline CDR1 is DFQATT and CDR2 is SNEGSKA (reference sequence). The CDR3 here is CSGSAAPSVETQYF. CDR3 nucleotide sequence: TGCAGTGGTAGCGCAGCACCGAGTGTAGAGACCCAGTACTTC.

Many counts were recorded for this clonotype. This chain uses TRBV28 with TRBJ1-4, with 8 nucleotides matching TRBD1. Germline CDR1 is MDHEN and CDR2 is SYDVKM. J gave up 7 bases and V 8 bases, and 12 bases lay outside the gene matches. The CDR3 length is 15 residues. CDR3 residues: CASRDRTSKGEKLFF. The CDR3 DNA follows: TGTGCCAGCCGGGACAGGACCTCAAAGGGTGAAAAACTGTTTTTT.

This clonotype was picked up many times. The rearrangement joins TRBV28 to TRBJ1-2; possibly TRBD1 for D (5 bases). Germline V gene sequence: CDR1 MDHEN, CDR2 SYDVKM. Trimming took 2 bases from V and 7 from J, leaving 11 bases between them. The CDR3 runs to 13 residues. The CDR3 DNA is TGTGCCAGCAGTTTAGAGACAGTTACTGGCTACACCTTC. It is translated as CASSLETVTGYTF.

The table lists this clonotype with a few counts. J is TRBJ2-3 and V is TRBV28; either TRBD1 or TRBD2 may fit D (5 bases each). Trimming left V 5 bases short and J 6 bases short, with 15 bases between. The CDR3 length is 14 residues. CDR1 and CDR2 (germline): MDHEN, SYDVKM. CDR3 sequence: CASSLPGTTDTQYF. CDR3 nucleotide sequence: TGTGCCAGCAGTCTCCCCGGGACCACGGATACGCAGTATTTT.

The chain employs TRBV28 and TRBJ2-2; D perhaps matches TRBD1 (6 bases). Germline V gene data show CDR1 as MDHEN and CDR2 as SYDVKM. The CDR3 contains 23 residues. Between the trimmed V and J ends, which lost 3 bases and 6 bases, there was a span of 38 bases. CDR3 amino acids: CASSFFRLGAIGESWTSAGELFF. The DNA of the CDR3 is TGTGCCAGCAGTTTCTTCAGATTGGGGGCGATAGGGGAGTCGTGGACGTCGGCCGGGGAGCTGTTTTTT.

This clonotype was seen many times. V and J are TRBV3-1 and TRBJ2-7; D call uncertain. The germline V gene has CDR1 LGHDT and CDR2 YNNKEL (reference sequence). This CDR3 is 12 amino acids long. Deletions cut 7 bases from V and 3 bases from J, with 10 bases between. DNA for the CDR3: TGTGCCAGCAACGCGTATGGCTACGAGCAGTACTTC. It is translated as CASNAYGYEQYF.

Of note for this clonotype: Given a much more abundant clone one base away, this may be a read error. The chain carries TRBV2 and TRBJ2-5, with TRBD2 identical over 8 bases. This CDR3 contains 14 residues. The junction had 8 bases not matched to a gene; V was cut back by 11 bases and J by 0 bases. CDR1 and CDR2 (germline): SNHLY, FYNNEI. The CDR3 protein is CAGTRLANQETQYF. For the CDR3, the DNA is TGTGCCGGCACCCGACTAGCGAACCAAGAGACCCAGTACTTC.

This clonotype was seen more than once but under ten times. CDR3 nucleotide sequence: TGTGCCACCAGCAGAGTCCGGGCTCCTGGAAACACCATATATTTT. As protein: CATSRVRAPGNTIYF. V gene TRBV15 combines with J gene TRBJ1-3; D call uncertain. Trimming removed 1 base from V and 2 bases from J, with 9 bases in between. CDR3 length equals 15 residues. Germline loops: CDR1 LNHNV, CDR2 YYDKDF (reference sequence).

This clonotype appeared a few times. The rearrangement links TRBV11-2 to TRBJ2-2; perhaps TRBD1 as D (5 bases). CDR3 length equals 14 residues. Germline values: CDR1 SGHAT, CDR2 FQNNGV. Trimming left V 7 bases short and J 0 bases short, with 9 bases between. Here the CDR3 reads CASIQAANTGELFF. CDR3 DNA sequence: TGTGCCAGCATACAGGCCGCGAACACCGGGGAGCTGTTTTTT. Supplemented by reference TRBV11-2 and TRBJ2-2, the full variable domain reads EAGVAQSPRYKIIEKRQSVAFWCNPISGHATLYWYQQILGQGPKLLIQFQNNGVVDDSQLPKDRFSAERLKGVDSTLKIQPAKLEDSAVYLCASIQAANTGELFFGEGSRLTVL.

The rearrangement links TRBV19 to TRBJ1-1; perhaps TRBD1 as D (5 bases). This CDR3 spans 12 amino acids. In germline, CDR1 is LNHDA, CDR2 SQIVND (reference sequence). V gave up 3 bases and J gave up 5 bases, with 7 bases separating them. CDR3 coding DNA: TGTGCCAGTAGTATTTGGGGGACTGAAGCTTTCTTT. It is translated as CASSIWGTEAFF.

The chain has TRBV20-1 and TRBJ2-1; TRBD2 agrees at 12 bases. Germline V gene lookup returns CDR1 DFQATT and CDR2 SNEGSKA (reference sequence). The junction had 13 bases not matched to a gene; V was cut back by 1 base and J by 3 bases. This CDR3 contains 19 residues. CDR3 amino acids: CSARVGRGTSGRRYNEQFF. The CDR3 DNA reads TGCAGTGCTAGAGTTGGTAGGGGTACTAGCGGGAGGCGCTACAATGAGCAGTTCTTC.

This clonotype was observed a few times. The rearrangement links TRBV18 to TRBJ1-4, with no clear D. Germline-derived CDR1 and CDR2 are KGHSH and LQKENI. The CDR3 runs to 16 residues. Trimming removed 0 bases at V and 2 bases at J, with 10 bases between. The CDR3 protein is CASSPPLGRTNEKLFF. CDR3 bases: TGTGCCAGCTCACCACCCTTAGGGCGCACTAATGAAAAACTGTTTTTT.

A single count supports this clonotype. The conserved phenylalanine or tryptophan is not found at the CDR3 terminus, so this likely reflects a read error. The CDR3 loop reads CASSLSSGRVGEQYY. DNA for the CDR3: TGTGCCAGCAGCTTAAGTTCGGGCAGGGTAGGGGAGCAGTACTAC. The chain has TRBV11-2 and TRBJ2-7, with TRBD1 as a possible D gene (5 bases). The CDR3 is 15 amino acids. Deletions cut 2 bases from V and 7 bases from J, with 18 bases between. In germline, CDR1 is SGHAT, CDR2 FQNNGV.

The genes are TRBV28 and TRBJ2-7; D remains unclear. V lost 7 bases, J lost 3 bases, and 16 bases lay in between. Germline CDR1 is MDHEN and CDR2 is SYDVKM. The CDR3 runs 14 residues. The CDR3 DNA is TGTGCCAGCATAACCAGACGGTCTGGCTACGAGCAGTACTTC. Protein product: CASITRRSGYEQYF.

This clonotype was picked up many times. This chain uses TRBV11-2 with TRBJ1-3; the D gene is possibly TRBD1 (5 bases). V lost 6 bases and J 1 base, leaving 13 bases between the germline ends. This CDR3 contains 15 residues. Germline lookup yields CDR1 SGHAT and CDR2 FQNNGV. CDR3 sequence: CASSLIDRSGNTIYF. DNA for the CDR3: TGTGCCAGCAGTTTAATTGACAGATCTGGAAACACCATATATTTT.